Given below is one T cell receptor beta chain in context. Antigen: not known. This record belongs to a study of cytomegalovirus exposure and HLA in healthy donors. Study-wide background: Earlier, some 180 million T cells were analyzed, and more than 100 million unique TCR beta sequences were found among them. The study's findings and limits: As a later analysis showed, several of the most significant clusters appeared to be linked to common viral pathogens. 150 or so TCR beta chains were listed as cytomegalovirus-associated.

Per germline, CDR1 WNHNN and CDR2 SYGVQD (reference sequence). V was clipped by 5 bases and J by 4 bases, with 12 bases between them. The CDR3 length is 14 residues. The PCR contained 60 Vbeta and 13 Jbeta primers. Generated by immunoSEQ multiplex PCR, the TCRdb table keeps only in-frame clones and is missing some. Of about 120,000 clones listed, over 70% are singletons. This chain links TRBV10-1 with TRBJ1-3; D is undetermined. This clonotype was sampled from a woman aged 40-49 years in good health and CMV-seropositive. The sample consisted of PBMCs. The CDR3 reads CASSRTLSGNTIYF. CDR3 nucleotides: TGCGCCAGCAGTCGAACACTAAGCGGAAACACCATATATTTT.